The present entry profiles one T cell receptor (beta chain) with its context. Antigen unknown. Repertoires were generated with immunoSEQ multiplex PCR, while TCRdb's copy carries only in-frame clones and drops some. The table has approximately 210,000 clones, just over 90% seen once. V gave up 5 bases and J gave up 8 bases; unmatched junction bases: 13. The germline CDR1 and CDR2 sequences are MNHEY and SVGAGI. The CDR3 is 15 residues long. The sample originates from a study of T cell responses to AZD1222 COVID-19 vaccine. Regarding the study as a whole: At baseline, just 6 or 7 AZD1222 recipients tested seropositive.

The genes are TRBV6-5 and TRBJ1-2, with 8 nucleotides matching TRBD1. This clonotype was obtained from an adult who received the AZD1222 COVID-19 vaccine. The input for sequencing was peripheral blood, taken 28 days after the second AZD1222 dose. The CDR3 DNA is TGTGCCAGCAGTATTTTCACAGGGGGGGAAGAAGGCTACACCTTC. Translating gives CASSIFTGGEEGYTF.